The rows below give T cell receptor beta chains drawn from one sample of a study of T-cell reconstitution after alpha-beta-depleted transplantation in children. TCRdb re-analysed the PCR reads in MiXCR, keeping a single row per CDR3 protein. The sample includes around 960,000 distinct CDR3 sequences, 25% to 30% of them seen just once. Material: PBMCs, mostly from graft donor cells, obtained 360 days after TCRalphabeta/CD19-depleted stem cell transplant. The source is a boy less than two years old who had a stem cell transplant for SCID, so the T cells may come from the graft donor. The conserved cysteine and the conserved F or W are not part of the CDR3 here. Not every row has a clone size; where given, it reads once, few, many or a size class.

-	TRBV4-1	TRBJ2-7	ASSQQGPLYEQY
-	TRBV12-3/TRBV12-4	TRBJ1-1	ASSLSATGTGGSGEAF
few	TRBV29-1	TRBJ1-3	SVARGPGTGNTIY
-	TRBV9	TRBJ1-2	ASSVEPETNYGYT
-	TRBV15	TRBJ2-1	ATRQGGYNEQF
-	TRBV12-3/TRBV12-4	TRBJ1-2	ASSLEQGNYGYT
many	TRBV12-3/TRBV12-4	TRBJ2-5	ASTLGGLETQY
-	TRBV6-2/TRBV6-3	TRBJ1-2	ASTQPPTDGYT
-	TRBV28	TRBJ2-7	ASSSPVVYEQY
few	TRBV29-1	TRBJ1-1	SVGRFTEAF
few	TRBV5-6	TRBJ2-4	ASSFRLNTGRAKNIQY
-	TRBV11-2	TRBJ2-7	ASSRLSGEQY
few	TRBV20-1	TRBJ2-7	SATPTGREQY
many	TRBV6-5	TRBJ2-5	ASSSPVETQY
-	TRBV7-9	TRBJ2-4	ASSLDRGFDKNIQY
few	TRBV7-9	TRBJ2-1	ASSLPGRIYNEQF
few	TRBV6-1	TRBJ2-5	ASSDRVGETQY
many	TRBV29-1	TRBJ2-7	SVAPRTGGYEQY
few	TRBV20-1	TRBJ2-3	SARDFGYVSTDTQY
-	TRBV5-1	TRBJ1-2	ASSLAEGTTLSGGYT
-	TRBV12-3/TRBV12-4	TRBJ2-5	ASSSDRGRETQY
few	TRBV3-1	TRBJ2-5	ASSHWTGYQETQY
-	TRBV11-2	TRBJ2-1	ASSLDAGLAVTYNEQF
-	TRBV29-1	TRBJ1-5	SVGSDSNQPQH
-	TRBV28	TRBJ2-1	ASTPGDTDNEQF
once	TRBV5-1	TRBJ2-1	ASSWTGRDEQF
few	TRBV6-1	TRBJ2-7	ASSGSPSSYEQY
-	TRBV11-2	TRBJ1-1	ASSFSGPETEAF
-	TRBV5-1	TRBJ2-3	ASSLEPGPGGSSADTQY
-	TRBV20-1	TRBJ2-7	SAERVADEQY
-	TRBV4-3	TRBJ2-1	ASSQDVAGLYNEQF
-	TRBV7-9	TRBJ2-1	ASSLGGWSSYNEQF
once	TRBV2	TRBJ1-6	ASSEAGNPYSPLH
-	TRBV6-2/TRBV6-3	TRBJ2-7	ASTHGRIYYEQY
-	TRBV4-1	TRBJ2-7	ASSQDQVWGSLNEQY
few	TRBV12-3/TRBV12-4	TRBJ1-6	ASSSRQPNSPLH
-	TRBV20-1	TRBJ2-1	SAGLAPSDEQF
-	TRBV20-1	TRBJ2-7	SARDVGATRYEQY
few	TRBV5-1	TRBJ2-3	ASSSYFTDTQY
-	TRBV4-2	TRBJ1-1	ASSSPGQNTEAF
-	TRBV20-1	TRBJ2-2	SARAPSGASNTGELF
-	TRBV6-1	TRBJ1-3	ASSTGQGNTIY
few	TRBV7-8	TRBJ2-1	ASSLSPLKNEQF
few	TRBV20-1	TRBJ2-3	SASLVAGVTDTQY
few	TRBV5-1	TRBJ1-4	ASSRYPQGSARGANEKLF
-	TRBV5-1	TRBJ1-4	ASSFGAVFNEKLF
-	TRBV12-3/TRBV12-4	TRBJ2-6	ASREAPISGANVLT
-	TRBV18	TRBJ2-1	ASSPPGGVSYNEQF
-	TRBV5-5	TRBJ2-3	ASSLIILAGTDTQY
-	TRBV19	TRBJ1-5	ASSRSPDQPQH
few	TRBV9	TRBJ2-1	ASNPFPSSYNEQF